Following are 4 T cell receptor beta chains from one sample sequenced in a study of cytomegalovirus exposure and HLA in healthy donors. 60 Vbeta and 13 Jbeta primers were used in PCR. The data were produced by immunoSEQ multiplex PCR, yet TCRdb's version contains in-frame clones alone and is incomplete. The data contain over 100,000 clones, around three quarters of them singletons. Sequenced input: PBMCs. The receptors derive from a man aged 40-55 years in good health and CMV-seropositive.

The chain combines TRBV29-1 with TRBJ1-1, with no clear D. Trimming took off 4 bases at V and 7 bases at J, with 7 bases between the two ends. Germline lookup yields CDR1 SQVTM and CDR2 ANQGSEA. This CDR3 is 10 amino acids long. The CDR3 region is CSVVLYEAFF. The CDR3 coding sequence is TGCAGCGTTGTCCTGTATGAAGCTTTCTTT.

This rearrangement joins TRBV11-2 to TRBJ1-3; weak D call: TRBD1 (6 bases). Germline CDR1 SGHAT, CDR2 FQNNGV. The CDR3 consists of 14 residues. V was pared by 3 bases and J by 4 bases, with 10 bases between. DNA of the CDR3: TGTGCCAGCAGCTTTACAGGGTCCGGAAACACCATATATTTT. Its protein is CASSFTGSGNTIYF.

This chain connects TRBV7-9 to TRBJ1-3, with 8 bases matching TRBD1. Unmatched junction bases numbered 9, after V lost 5 bases and J lost 0 bases. Germline lookup yields CDR1 SEHNR and CDR2 FQNEAQ (reference sequence). CDR3 size: 17 residues. CDR3 region: CASSPLQGELSGNTIYF. CDR3 DNA sequence: TGTGCCAGCAGCCCTCTACAGGGGGAGCTCTCTGGAAACACCATATATTTT.

In this sample, this clone turned up once. V usage is TRBV7-9 and J usage is TRBJ2-5; D is uncertain. V was cut by 1 base and J by 5 bases, with 5 bases left in between. The CDR3 length is 12 residues. Germline assignment: CDR1 SEHNR and CDR2 FQNEAQ (reference sequence). The CDR3 region has the DNA TGTGCCAGCAGCTTAGTCGGGGAGACCCAGTACTTC. This translates into CASSLVGETQYF.